A selection of T cell receptor beta chains follows, all from one sample in a study of CD8 T cells in Susac syndrome. TCRdb redid the calling of the immunoSEQ multiplex PCR reads with MiXCR, one entry per CDR3 protein. The repertoire consists of 250,000 to 300,000 distinct CDR3 sequences, with roughly 85% occurring once and the leading ten covering roughly 0.22%. Input material: CD8+ T cells from PBMCs. These receptors all stem from a human donor with multiple sclerosis. Each CDR3 is given with its conserved first and last residue. A D gene is named only where the DNA matches it firmly. Clone sizes are given selectively: once, few, many, or a class where the clone is expanded.

V gene: TRBV7-9; J gene: TRBJ2-3; D gene: NA; clone size: NA; CDR3 protein: CASSPGQFSTDTQYF; CDR3 DNA: TGTGCCAGCAGTCCCGGACAGTTTAGCACAGATACGCAGTATTTT
V gene: TRBV24-1; J gene: TRBJ1-2; D gene: NA; clone size: NA; CDR3 protein: CATGQGGFGYTF; CDR3 DNA: TGTGCCACCGGGCAGGGAGGGTTTGGCTACACCTTC
V gene: TRBV27; J gene: TRBJ1-2; D gene: NA; clone size: NA; CDR3 protein: CASSPQAYANYGYTF; CDR3 DNA: TGTGCCAGCAGTCCCCAGGCCTACGCCAACTATGGCTACACCTTC
V gene: TRBV5-5; J gene: TRBJ1-1; D gene: TRBD1; clone size: NA; CDR3 protein: CASAGQGATVNTEAFF; CDR3 DNA: TGTGCCAGCGCGGGACAGGGGGCTACCGTGAACACTGAAGCTTTCTTT
V gene: TRBV4-3; J gene: TRBJ1-4; D gene: NA; clone size: NA; CDR3 protein: CASSQDRTTNEKLFF; CDR3 DNA: TGCGCCAGCAGCCAAGACAGGACCACTAATGAAAAACTGTTTTTT
V gene: TRBV4-3; J gene: TRBJ2-7; D gene: TRBD1; clone size: NA; CDR3 protein: CASSQDRGTVTYEQYF; CDR3 DNA: TGCGCCAGCAGCCAAGATAGGGGGACAGTTACCTACGAGCAGTACTTC
V gene: TRBV5-4; J gene: TRBJ2-7; D gene: NA; clone size: NA; CDR3 protein: CASSPDGRSSYEQYF; CDR3 DNA: TGTGCCAGCAGCCCCGACGGGCGTTCCTCCTACGAGCAGTACTTC
V gene: TRBV27; J gene: TRBJ2-7; D gene: TRBD2; clone size: NA; CDR3 protein: CASSSLGLAVYEQYF; CDR3 DNA: TGTGCCAGCAGTTCCCTTGGACTAGCGGTCTACGAGCAGTACTTC
V gene: TRBV9; J gene: TRBJ2-2; D gene: NA; clone size: NA; CDR3 protein: CASSVARGRAGELFF; CDR3 DNA: TGTGCCAGCAGCGTAGCTCGGGGGCGCGCCGGGGAGCTGTTTTTT
V gene: TRBV28; J gene: TRBJ2-2; D gene: NA; clone size: NA; CDR3 protein: CASLLGSGATGELFF; CDR3 DNA: TGTGCCAGCCTCCTTGGATCGGGAGCCACCGGGGAGCTGTTTTTT
V gene: TRBV11-3; J gene: TRBJ2-2; D gene: TRBD1; clone size: NA; CDR3 protein: CASSTKPNYPRTGNTGELFF; CDR3 DNA: TGTGCCAGCAGCACGAAACCCAATTACCCCAGGACAGGGAACACCGGGGAGCTGTTTTTT
V gene: TRBV28; J gene: TRBJ2-7; D gene: NA; clone size: NA; CDR3 protein: CASSLREFAGYEQYF; CDR3 DNA: TGTGCCAGCAGTTTGCGAGAGTTCGCGGGCTACGAGCAGTACTTC
V gene: TRBV6-5; J gene: TRBJ2-1; D gene: TRBD2; clone size: NA; CDR3 protein: CASSYTSGRVGEQFF; CDR3 DNA: TGTGCCAGCAGTTATACTAGCGGGAGGGTCGGTGAGCAGTTCTTC
V gene: TRBV5-1; J gene: TRBJ2-1; D gene: NA; clone size: NA; CDR3 protein: CASSFGGPFYNEQFF; CDR3 DNA: TGCGCCAGCAGCTTTGGGGGCCCTTTCTACAATGAGCAGTTCTTC
V gene: TRBV27; J gene: TRBJ1-1; D gene: NA; clone size: NA; CDR3 protein: CASSSRLARALTEAFF; CDR3 DNA: TGTGCCAGCAGTTCCAGGCTCGCTAGGGCTCTCACTGAAGCTTTCTTT
V gene: TRBV30; J gene: TRBJ1-4; D gene: NA; clone size: NA; CDR3 protein: CAWRPTRTAGEKLFF; CDR3 DNA: TGTGCCTGGAGGCCTACCAGGACGGCGGGTGAAAAACTGTTTTTT
V gene: TRBV7-9; J gene: TRBJ2-1; D gene: NA; clone size: NA; CDR3 protein: CASSLLRDTYNEQFF; CDR3 DNA: TGTGCCAGCAGCTTACTTCGGGACACCTACAATGAGCAGTTCTTC
V gene: TRBV14; J gene: TRBJ1-3; D gene: TRBD1; clone size: NA; CDR3 protein: CASRTGDSGNTIYF; CDR3 DNA: TGTGCCAGCAGGACAGGGGACTCTGGAAACACCATATATTTT
V gene: TRBV30; J gene: TRBJ2-1; D gene: NA; clone size: NA; CDR3 protein: CAWNYGTGHNEQFF; CDR3 DNA: TGTGCCTGGAATTATGGGACTGGTCACAATGAGCAGTTCTTC
V gene: TRBV7-2; J gene: TRBJ1-1; D gene: NA; clone size: NA; CDR3 protein: CASSPSGLLNTEAFF; CDR3 DNA: TGTGCCAGCAGCCCCTCGGGACTCTTGAACACTGAAGCTTTCTTT
V gene: TRBV28; J gene: TRBJ2-7; D gene: NA; clone size: NA; CDR3 protein: CASSLARLANDEQYF; CDR3 DNA: TGTGCCAGCAGTTTAGCTAGGCTAGCTAACGACGAGCAGTACTTC
V gene: TRBV20-1; J gene: TRBJ2-5; D gene: NA; clone size: once; CDR3 protein: CSAPWGKYTQETQYF; CDR3 DNA: TGCAGTGCTCCCTGGGGGAAGTATACCCAAGAGACCCAGTACTTC
V gene: TRBV19; J gene: TRBJ1-5; D gene: NA; clone size: NA; CDR3 protein: CASSIDQGPGYSNQPQHF; CDR3 DNA: TGTGCCAGTAGTATAGACCAGGGTCCTGGATATAGCAATCAGCCCCAGCATTTT
V gene: TRBV7-2; J gene: TRBJ2-5; D gene: TRBD2; clone size: NA; CDR3 protein: CASSPTVSGSFQETQYF; CDR3 DNA: TGTGCCAGCAGCCCCACGGTCAGCGGGAGTTTCCAAGAGACCCAGTACTTC
V gene: TRBV7-9; J gene: TRBJ2-1; D gene: TRBD2; clone size: once; CDR3 protein: CASSPTSGEAYNEQFF; CDR3 DNA: TGTGCCAGCAGCCCAACTAGCGGCGAGGCCTACAATGAGCAGTTCTTC
V gene: TRBV30; J gene: TRBJ2-2; D gene: TRBD1; clone size: NA; CDR3 protein: CAWSYRQGGTGELFF; CDR3 DNA: TGTGCCTGGAGTTACAGACAGGGCGGAACCGGGGAGCTGTTTTTT
V gene: TRBV29-1; J gene: TRBJ2-1; D gene: NA; clone size: NA; CDR3 protein: CSVSPGPSEQFF; CDR3 DNA: TGCAGCGTTTCCCCGGGGCCTAGTGAGCAGTTCTTC
V gene: TRBV27; J gene: TRBJ1-1; D gene: NA; clone size: once; CDR3 protein: CASSGHFSNTEAFF; CDR3 DNA: TGTGCCAGCAGTGGACACTTCTCGAACACTGAAGCTTTCTTT
V gene: TRBV7-9; J gene: TRBJ1-1; D gene: NA; clone size: NA; CDR3 protein: CASETLRMGPGGTEAFF; CDR3 DNA: TGTGCCAGCGAAACCCTTCGGATGGGCCCCGGGGGCACTGAAGCTTTCTTT
V gene: TRBV7-6; J gene: TRBJ2-7; D gene: TRBD2; clone size: NA; CDR3 protein: CASSLSSGASGSYEQYF; CDR3 DNA: TGTGCCAGCAGCTTATCCTCGGGCGCTAGCGGGAGCTACGAGCAGTACTTC
V gene: TRBV5-6; J gene: TRBJ2-7; D gene: NA; clone size: NA; CDR3 protein: CASSLENIRSYEQYF; CDR3 DNA: TGTGCCAGCAGCTTGGAAAACATTAGGTCCTACGAGCAGTACTTC
V gene: TRBV29-1; J gene: TRBJ2-7; D gene: TRBD1; clone size: NA; CDR3 protein: CSVAEDRGYEQYF; CDR3 DNA: TGCAGCGTTGCAGAGGACAGGGGCTACGAGCAGTACTTC
V gene: TRBV19; J gene: TRBJ2-1; D gene: TRBD2; clone size: NA; CDR3 protein: CASSIVAGDNEQFF; CDR3 DNA: TGTGCCAGTAGTATCGTAGCGGGAGACAATGAGCAGTTCTTC
V gene: TRBV30; J gene: TRBJ2-1; D gene: TRBD2; clone size: NA; CDR3 protein: CAWSWLAGNNEQFF; CDR3 DNA: TGTGCCTGGAGTTGGTTAGCGGGGAACAATGAGCAGTTCTTC
V gene: TRBV7-2; J gene: TRBJ2-7; D gene: NA; clone size: NA; CDR3 protein: CASSLRGKEQYF; CDR3 DNA: TGTGCCAGCAGCTTACGAGGAAAAGAGCAGTACTTC
V gene: TRBV24-1; J gene: TRBJ2-2; D gene: NA; clone size: NA; CDR3 protein: CATRDPLFGELFF; CDR3 DNA: TGTGCCACCAGGGACCCCCTCTTTGGGGAGCTGTTTTTT